This T cell receptor beta chain was found in a study of T cell changes during pregnancy in multiple sclerosis (dated by TCRdb to between 2019 and 2020). Broadly, across the study: The study examined how the T cell repertoire changed over the course of pregnancy in women with multiple sclerosis.

Trimming removed 6 bases from V and 4 bases from J; the gene matches leave 6 bases unexplained. From the cysteine through the phenylalanine, the CDR3 covers 14 amino acids. Left in the record is the CDR3 DNA by itself, 42 bases read in frame from the first base. For CDR1 and CDR2, the germline V gene lists ENHRY and SYGVKD. Libraries were built with the immunoSEQ multiplex PCR assay. TCRdb mirrors the immuneACCESS table, restricted to in-frame sequences. Some clones are absent from its copies; in checked studies, under half trace to an unresolved V gene, and the reason for the others is unknown. The sample table records 65,000 to 85,000 clones; around 94% of these occur just once. Of the sample, less than 0.15% is held by the ten largest clones. Notes on this clone: Its recognized antigen is unknown. No base quality values were provided; no much bigger clone lies one nucleotide off.

This sequence uses TRBV10-3 and TRBJ2-3; 8 central nucleotides agree with TRBD2. Sequenced here: CD4+ T cells from peripheral blood mononuclear cells, sampled after pregnancy. This TCR was sampled from a female donor with multiple sclerosis, enrolled in a pregnancy study. The DNA sequence is TGTGCCATCAGGGGAGCGGGAGACCCAGATACGCAGTATTTT. Protein translation: CAIRGAGDPDTQYF.